These 8 T cell receptor beta chains were sequenced from one sample in a study of Graves' ophthalmopathy and Graves' hyperthyroidism. TCR beta CDR3 amplification used RNA transcripts. Second-round multiplex PCR came after a first-round RT-PCR that employed HTBI primers. TCRdb recomputed calls from the multiplex PCR reads with MiXCR, one row per CDR3 protein. The profile shows over a million distinct CDR3 sequences, around a third of them singletons. Sequencing was performed on peripheral blood or thyroid tissue (not recorded which). The receptor set was obtained from an adult man with Graves' hyperthyroidism.

This clonotype has more than one count but fewer than ten. The CDR3 is CASSLSLEAFF. In DNA form, the CDR3 reads TGTGCCAGCAGCTTGAGTCTCGAAGCTTTCTTT. V gene TRBV5-6 combines with J gene TRBJ1-1, with unresolved D. Trimming took 1 base from V and 8 from J, leaving 6 bases between them. This CDR3 spans 11 amino acids. The germline V gene has CDR1 SGHDT and CDR2 YYEEEE.

In its sample, this clonotype was seen a few times. V is TRBV5-1 and J is TRBJ2-7; 10 bases fit TRBD2. This CDR3 region has 17 residues. With 4 bases clipped from V and 2 bases from J, the junction kept 12 bases outside the gene matches. Germline CDR1 is SGHRS and CDR2 is YFSETQ. The CDR3 DNA reads TGCGCCAGCAGCCAAGGGCTAGCGGGAGCGCCAGCCTACGAGCAGTACTTC. It specifies CASSQGLAGAPAYEQYF.

This clonotype showed up just a few times. V gene TRBV10-3 combines with J gene TRBJ1-1, with D maybe TRBD1 (5 bases). CDR3 length equals 13 residues. The V end lost 3 bases, the J end lost 1 base, and 6 bases lay between the germline ends. Germline V gene data show CDR1 as ENHRY and CDR2 as SYGVKD. CDR3 protein: CAISDGQNTEAFF. The CDR3 DNA follows: TGTGCCATCAGTGACGGACAGAACACTGAAGCTTTCTTT.

This clonotype was observed many times. The chain links TRBV2 to TRBJ2-5; D is undetermined. The CDR3 is 13 amino acids. The germline gives CDR1 SNHLY, CDR2 FYNNEI. V shed 5 bases and J shed 2 bases, with 9 bases lying between them. CDR3 amino acids: CASSRTSQETQYF. The CDR3, as DNA: TGTGCCAGCAGTCGAACGTCGCAAGAGACCCAGTACTTC.

Concerning this clonotype: Germline is not matched at one junction end, which may reflect a read error. The V call is TRBV10-2, the J call TRBJ2-7, with D tentatively TRBD1 or TRBD2 (5 bases each). Germline V gene data show CDR1 as WSHSY and CDR2 as SAAADI. The CDR3 covers 12 residues. The DNA of the CDR3 is TGCGCCAGCAGTGATCCCGGGGACCCGAGATCGTTC. It codes for CASSDPGDPRSF.

The chain is built from TRBV25-1 and TRBJ2-3; 11 bases map to TRBD2. The trim removed 3 bases at V and 2 bases at J, leaving 4 bases unmatched. Germline CDR1 MGHDK, CDR2 SYGVNS. The CDR3 loop spans 16 amino acids. Here the CDR3 DNA reads TGTGCCAGCAGTGATTCTAGCGGGAGGATCACAGATACGCAGTATTTT. Its translation is CASSDSSGRITDTQYF.

The genes are TRBV24-1 and TRBJ2-7, with a possible D match to TRBD2 (6 bases). The CDR3 sequence is 16 residues long. The germline gives CDR1 KGHDR, CDR2 SFDVKD. V was clipped by 5 bases and J by 2 bases, with 18 bases between them. The chain's CDR3 is CATSALPGTDTYEQYF. The CDR3 coding sequence is TGTGCCACCAGTGCTCTTCCCGGGACTGACACCTACGAGCAGTACTTC.

On this clonotype: A much larger clone lies one base from this, so it may be a read error. V gene TRBV2 combines with J gene TRBJ2-5; TRBD2 matches 14 bases. The CDR3 consists of 18 residues. Looked up from germline, CDR1 is SNHLY and CDR2 is FYNNEI. CDR3 nucleotide sequence: TGTGCCAGCAGCCCCGGGACTAGCGGGAGAAAGGTCCAACAGACCCAGTACTTC. As protein: CASSPGTSGRKVQQTQYF.